The 8 T cell receptor beta chains below come from one sample, sequenced in a study of cytomegalovirus exposure and HLA in healthy donors (dated by TCRdb to the late 2010s). The library was prepared using the immunoSEQ multiplex PCR assay. The multiplex PCR relied on a mix of 60 forward primers for TCR Vbeta segments and 13 reverse primers for TCR Jbeta segments. Sourced from immuneACCESS, this table was stored by TCRdb with only in-frame sequences that have V and J called. A share of the clones is absent; for the studies checked, an unresolved V gene accounts for under half, and the remainder has no known explanation. Per the sample table, the count is approximately 170,000 clones. The top ten clonotypes cover 0.75% to 0.85% of the sample. Sequenced: PBMCs. The receptors shown here come from a woman between 18 and 29 years old in good health and CMV-seropositive.

The V gene is TRBV10-3, the J gene TRBJ1-1; D not resolved. Germline V gives CDR1 ENHRY, CDR2 SYGVKD. V dropped 0 bases and J dropped 2 bases, with 7 bases sitting between them. CDR3 size: 14 residues. The CDR3 spells CAISESTLNTEAFF. The CDR3 DNA sequence: TGTGCCATCAGTGAGTCGACACTTAACACTGAAGCTTTCTTT.

The chain joins TRBV20-1 to TRBJ2-3; D might be TRBD2 (6 bases). CDR3 size: 10 residues. Germline CDR1 and CDR2: DFQATT and SNEGSKA (reference sequence). The CDR3 spells CSLGLDTQYF. CDR3 DNA sequence: TGCAGCTTGGGACTGGATACGCAGTATTTT.

V usage is TRBV2 and J usage is TRBJ1-5, with a tentative D call TRBD1 (6 bases). This CDR3 is 16 amino acids long. Trimming removed 2 bases from V and 4 bases from J, with 15 bases in between. The germline CDR1 and CDR2 sequences are SNHLY and FYNNEI. The chain's CDR3 is CASSETGRGRNQPQHF. CDR3 coding DNA: TGTGCCAGCAGTGAAACCGGCAGGGGAAGAAATCAGCCCCAGCATTTT.

V is TRBV5-1 and J is TRBJ2-1; 10 nucleotides align to TRBD1. The length of the CDR3 is 15 residues. After removal of 2 bases from V and 7 bases from J, the junction contained 6 bases not matched to a gene. Germline V lookup: CDR1 SGHRS, CDR2 YFSETQ. The CDR3 protein is CASSFSGTGVNEQFF. In DNA, the CDR3 is TGCGCCAGCAGCTTTTCCGGGACAGGGGTGAATGAGCAGTTCTTC.

The chain is built from TRBV18 and TRBJ2-7, with 7 nucleotides matching TRBD1. The CDR3 totals 14 residues. The V gene's germline CDR1 is KGHSH and CDR2 LQKENI. After removal of 6 bases from V and 11 bases from J, the junction contained 16 bases not matched to a gene. The CDR3 coding sequence is TGTGCCAGCTCCTCAAGCATAGGGGGCTCAACGGAGTACTTC. The encoded protein is CASSSSIGGSTEYF.

The rearrangement links TRBV30 to TRBJ2-3; D is possibly TRBD1 (5 bases). The V end was cut by 4 bases, the J end by 0 bases, with 14 bases between. Germline V gene lookup returns CDR1 GTSNPN and CDR2 SVGIG (reference sequence). This CDR3 has 15 residues. CDR3 in DNA: TGTGCCTGGATCCCCGCAGGGCTAAGCACAGATACGCAGTATTTT. It translates to CAWIPAGLSTDTQYF.

A note on this clone: One end of the junction is discordant with germline, which a read error may explain. The rearrangement links TRBV9 to TRBJ2-7; TRBD2 matches at 10 bases. CDR1 is SGDLS, CDR2 YYNGEE, per germline. The CDR3 runs to 16 residues. The CDR3 DNA reads TGTGCCAGCAGCGTAGAAATCCTAGCGGGAGTGTACGAGAAGTACTTC. Its translation: CASSVEILAGVYEKYF.

The chain employs TRBV14 and TRBJ2-7, with D perhaps TRBD1 (6 bases). The CDR3 runs 14 residues. V was cut by 3 bases and J by 1 base, with 10 bases left in between. Germline values: CDR1 SGHDN, CDR2 FVKESK. The CDR3 region is CASSHWTESYEQYF. The CDR3 region has the DNA TGTGCCAGCAGCCACTGGACAGAGTCCTACGAGCAGTACTTC.